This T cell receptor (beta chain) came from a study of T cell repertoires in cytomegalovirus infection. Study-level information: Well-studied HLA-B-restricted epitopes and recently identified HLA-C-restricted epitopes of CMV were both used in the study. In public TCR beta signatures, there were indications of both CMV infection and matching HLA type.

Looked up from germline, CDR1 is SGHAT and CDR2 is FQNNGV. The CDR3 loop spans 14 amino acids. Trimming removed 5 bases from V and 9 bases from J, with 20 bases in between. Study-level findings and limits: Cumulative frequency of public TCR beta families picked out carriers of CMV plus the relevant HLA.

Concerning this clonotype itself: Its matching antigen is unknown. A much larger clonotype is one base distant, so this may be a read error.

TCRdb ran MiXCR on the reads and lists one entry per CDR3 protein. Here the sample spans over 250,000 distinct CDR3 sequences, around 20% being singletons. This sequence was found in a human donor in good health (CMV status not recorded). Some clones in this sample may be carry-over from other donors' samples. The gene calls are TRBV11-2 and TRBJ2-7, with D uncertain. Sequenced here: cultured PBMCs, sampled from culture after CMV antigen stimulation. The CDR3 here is CASSATSVPWGQYV. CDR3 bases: TGTGCCAGCAGCGCGACCTCGGTACCCTGGGGGCAGTACGTC.